This entry concerns a single TCR beta chain. There are 15 residues in the CDR3. Germline trimming cut 1 base from V and 9 bases from J; bases unmatched to any gene: 12. The V gene's germline CDR1 is LGHDT and CDR2 YNNKEL (reference sequence). This record belongs to a study of blood T cell repertoires in COVID-19. Profiled with immunoSEQ multiplex PCR; TCRdb holds only in-frame clones, not every one. Among fewer than 200,000 clones listed, 60% to 80% were seen once. Those who participated ranged in age from about 18 to 89 years and resided in 20 to 30 US areas. Recovered status applied to Cohort 3 donors who had two consecutive negative PCRs. It also applied to those with clearance or with symptom resolution.

The V and J genes are TRBV3-1 (or the pseudogene TRBV3-2) and TRBJ2-7, with 7 bases aligning to TRBD2. Sequenced: PBMCs or T cells enriched from blood (not recorded which). The clonotype was recovered from a woman in her 50s who had recovered from COVID-19. The CDR3 DNA is TGTGCCAGCAGCCAAGCGACAGCTCATGGGAGGGGGCAGTACTTC. This sequence encodes CASSQATAHGRGQYF.